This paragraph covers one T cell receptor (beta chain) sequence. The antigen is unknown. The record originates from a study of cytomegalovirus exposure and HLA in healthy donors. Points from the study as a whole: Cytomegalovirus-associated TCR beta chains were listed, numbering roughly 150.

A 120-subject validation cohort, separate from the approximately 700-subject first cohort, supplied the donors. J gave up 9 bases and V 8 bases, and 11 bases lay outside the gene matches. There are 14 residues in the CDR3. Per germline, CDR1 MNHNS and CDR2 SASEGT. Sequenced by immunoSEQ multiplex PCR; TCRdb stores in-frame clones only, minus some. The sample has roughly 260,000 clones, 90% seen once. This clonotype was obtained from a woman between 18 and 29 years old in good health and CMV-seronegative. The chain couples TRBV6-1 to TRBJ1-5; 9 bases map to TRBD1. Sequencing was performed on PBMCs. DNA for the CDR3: TGTGCCAGCTCGGACAGGGGACTCATCTTGCCCCAGCATTTT. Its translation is CASSDRGLILPQHF.